This record looks at one T cell receptor (beta chain) sequence and its context. Antigen specificity is unknown. The treatment was: 15 to 20 received Ad26.COV2.S at low or high dose, single or two shots; 5 received placebo; per-sample allocation not given. Repertoires come from day 63 after the first vaccine or placebo injection. This record belongs to a study of Ad26.COV2.S vaccination and SARS-CoV-2 variants. Study-level information: The study gave Ad26.COV2.S intramuscularly, once or twice 56 days apart.

This CDR3 region has 15 residues. V was shortened by 4 bases and J by 0 bases, with 12 bases between the two germline ends. From germline, CDR1 is MDHEN and CDR2 SYDVKM. TCRdb's copy holds only in-frame clones and misses some; the assay was immunoSEQ multiplex PCR. The table has some 480,000 clones, 87% seen once. General observations from the study: The TCR breadth and depth analyses may have produced an underestimate of total T cell responses. Vaccine and placebo recipients had similar non-spike TCR breadth.

The chain employs TRBV28 and TRBJ1-1; D not resolved. The sequences come from peripheral blood, collected in a trial of Ad26.COV2.S vaccine versus placebo. The receptor comes from a person between 18 and 65 years old who received the Ad26.COV2.S COVID-19 vaccine or a placebo. The CDR3 DNA sequence: TGTGCCAGCAGTTCCGAGGCCAGATTGAACACTGAAGCTTTCTTT. It specifies CASSSEARLNTEAFF.